This passage covers 27 T cell receptor beta chains from one sample sequenced in a study of cytomegalovirus exposure and HLA in healthy donors. In the PCR, 60 Vbeta and 13 Jbeta primers were used. The protocol was immunoSEQ multiplex PCR, while the TCRdb copy is restricted to in-frame clones and leaves out a portion. The table records fewer than 200,000 clones, 70% to 80% of them present only once. Sequenced sample: PBMCs. The receptors derive from a female donor in good health and CMV-seronegative.

This clone was seen only a few times. This sequence joins TRBV4-2 and TRBJ2-3; D remains unclear. This CDR3 has 15 amino acids. Germline values: CDR1 LGHNA, CDR2 YNFKEQ. V was clipped by 2 bases and J by 3 bases, with 12 bases between them. Here the CDR3 DNA reads TGTGCCAGCAGCCAAACCGGGTTTAGAACAGATACGCAGTATTTT. Protein: CASSQTGFRTDTQYF.

The chain carries TRBV27 and TRBJ2-6, with a possible D match to TRBD2 (5 bases). Trimming took off 8 bases at V and 2 bases at J, with 13 bases between the two ends. Germline V gives CDR1 MNHEY, CDR2 SMNVEV (reference sequence). CDR3 size: 15 residues. In DNA form, the CDR3 reads TGTGCCAGCTCGTTTCGGGGTGCTGGGGCCAACGTCCTGACTTTC. Protein sequence: CASSFRGAGANVLTF.

The chain carries TRBV11-2 and TRBJ2-1; 10 nucleotides line up with TRBD2. Germline CDR1 and CDR2: SGHAT and FQNNGV. V dropped 3 bases and J dropped 4; count of bases not matched to a gene: 3. This CDR3 is built from 15 residues. The CDR3 region is CASSFGLAVYNEQFF. DNA for the CDR3: TGTGCCAGCAGCTTCGGACTAGCGGTGTACAATGAGCAGTTCTTC.

This chain links TRBV19 with TRBJ2-7, with D perhaps TRBD1 (6 bases). Germline CDR1 is LNHDA and CDR2 is SQIVND (reference sequence). There are 13 residues in the CDR3. V lost 7 bases and J 4 bases, leaving 14 bases between the germline ends. The CDR3 sequence: CASMDSNIYEQYF. CDR3 nucleotides: TGTGCCAGTATGGACAGTAACATATACGAGCAGTACTTC.

J is TRBJ2-5 and V is TRBV14; 7 bases fit TRBD2. Looked up from germline, CDR1 is SGHDN and CDR2 is FVKESK. This CDR3 is built from 13 residues. V lost 8 bases and J lost 11; bases outside the gene matches: 14. The CDR3: CASRQGGGLEQYF. CDR3 nucleotides: TGTGCCAGCCGACAAGGCGGGGGATTGGAGCAGTACTTC.

This clone came up a few times. The chain couples TRBV30 to TRBJ1-5; D may be TRBD1 (5 bases). Trimming stripped 4 bases from V and 7 bases from J, with 11 bases between. The CDR3 consists of 12 residues. Germline CDR1 and CDR2: GTSNPN and SVGIG (reference sequence). The CDR3 DNA reads as TGTGCCTGGAATCAGGGTGGCCAGCCCCAGCATTTT. Protein sequence: CAWNQGGQPQHF.

The CDR3: CASWTVGGPQHF. The CDR3 DNA follows: TGTGCCAGTTGGACAGTCGGAGGGCCCCAGCATTTT. The chain combines TRBV6-5 with TRBJ1-5; maybe TRBD1 (6 bases). From germline, CDR1 is MNHEY and CDR2 SVGAGI. The CDR3 totals 12 residues. The V gene lost 9 bases and the J gene lost 9 bases, with 15 bases spanning the gap.

As for this clone: Within the sample, other DNA sequences also encode this same CDR3. The V gene is TRBV7-2, the J gene TRBJ1-3, with a tentative D call TRBD1 (5 bases). Trimming removed 6 bases at V and 2 bases at J, with 11 bases between. CDR3 length: 14 residues. Germline assignment: CDR1 SGHTA and CDR2 FQGNSA. CDR3 in DNA: TGTGCCAGCAGACCGGGACTGACTGGAAACACCATATATTTT. It codes for CASRPGLTGNTIYF.

The chain joins TRBV5-1 to TRBJ2-3; a weak D match, TRBD1 (5 bases). The V and J ends lost 4 bases and 3 bases respectively, with 15 bases between them. This CDR3 comprises 15 residues. CDR1 SGHRS and CDR2 YFSETQ come from the germline V gene. The CDR3 spells CASSPDGHLTDTQYF. CDR3 coding DNA: TGCGCCAGCAGCCCGGACGGACACTTGACAGATACGCAGTATTTT.

Remarks on this clone: The identical CDR3 is also encoded by other nucleotide sequences in the sample. The chain carries TRBV7-2 and TRBJ2-1; perhaps TRBD2 as D (6 bases). From germline, CDR1 is SGHTA and CDR2 FQGNSA. This CDR3 is 15 amino acids long. V lost 0 bases and J 2 bases, leaving 8 bases between the germline ends. The CDR3 sequence: CASSLAGGPYNEQFF. The CDR3 DNA reads as TGTGCCAGCAGCTTAGCGGGAGGCCCCTACAATGAGCAGTTCTTC.

The sample holds a few counts of this clone. CDR3 sequence reads: CASSSGSDNEKLFF. The CDR3 region has the DNA TGTGCCAGCAGCTCGGGATCTGATAATGAAAAACTGTTTTTT. This chain links TRBV6-6 with TRBJ1-4, with no clear D. The V and J ends lost 6 bases and 4 bases respectively, with 12 bases between them. This CDR3 is built from 14 residues. Germline V gives CDR1 MNHNY, CDR2 SVGAGI (reference sequence).

This sequence joins TRBV18 and TRBJ2-2; tentatively, D is TRBD2 (6 bases). Trimming shortened V by 0 bases and J by 5 bases, and 13 bases separated the two germline ends. Germline lookup yields CDR1 KGHSH and CDR2 LQKENI. The CDR3 has 16 amino acids. This CDR3 reads CASSPPVTGDTGELFF. Here the CDR3 DNA reads TGTGCCAGCTCACCACCGGTGACGGGAGATACCGGGGAGCTGTTTTTT.

The V and J genes are TRBV30 and TRBJ2-2, with a tentative D call TRBD2 (6 bases). V lost 3 bases, J lost 4 bases, and 18 bases lay in between. CDR3 length: 16 residues. Germline V gene sequence: CDR1 GTSNPN, CDR2 SVGIG (reference sequence). Here the CDR3 DNA reads TGTGCCTGGAGCGGCGGGGCGTTGGCAAGCACCGGGGAGCTGTTTTTT. Amino acids: CAWSGGALASTGELFF.

The genes are TRBV29-1 and TRBJ1-1; D unclear. This CDR3 contains 14 residues. Per the germline V gene, CDR1 is SQVTM and CDR2 is ANQGSEA. Trimming left V 4 bases short and J 1 base short, with 13 bases between. The CDR3 reads CSVAPGVPNTEAFF. CDR3 nucleotide sequence: TGCAGCGTTGCCCCCGGGGTCCCGAACACTGAAGCTTTCTTT.

The V call is TRBV25-1, the J call TRBJ2-7; 11 bases line up with TRBD2. Germline trimming cut 5 bases from V and 3 bases from J; bases unmatched to any gene: 9. The CDR3 totals 16 residues. Germline lookup yields CDR1 MGHDK and CDR2 SYGVNS. This CDR3 is CASSKTTSGKNYEQYF. In DNA, the CDR3 is TGTGCCAGCAGTAAGACGACTAGCGGGAAGAACTACGAGCAGTACTTC.

V and J are TRBV5-8 and TRBJ2-5; a possible D gene is TRBD1 (5 bases). There are 14 residues in the CDR3. V was clipped by 5 bases and J by 5 bases, with 16 bases between them. The germline V gene has CDR1 SGHTS and CDR2 YDEGEE. CDR3 loop: CASSLRQGLETQYF. CDR3 in DNA: TGTGCCAGCAGTCTCCGGCAGGGTCTGGAGACCCAGTACTTC.

V and J are TRBV19 and TRBJ2-1; 9 bases line up with TRBD2. Germline CDR1 is LNHDA and CDR2 is SQIVND (reference sequence). This CDR3 spans 15 amino acids. V lost 1 base to trimming and J lost 6 bases; unmatched junction nucleotides: 4. CDR3 sequence (DNA): TGTGCCAGTAGTATAGGACTAGCGGCCCCCAATGAGCAGTTCTTC. Protein: CASSIGLAAPNEQFF.

Here the CDR3 reads CASSLEGTGSWDTQYF. The CDR3 DNA reads TGTGCCAGCAGCTTAGAAGGGACAGGGAGTTGGGATACGCAGTATTTT. The chain joins TRBV7-9 to TRBJ2-3, with 9 bases fitting TRBD1. The ends lost 1 base at V and 6 bases at J; junction bases unmatched: 8. The CDR3 sequence is 16 residues long. CDR1 and CDR2 from the germline V gene are SEHNR and FQNEAQ (reference sequence).

The chain recombines TRBV7-8 with TRBJ1-3, with D unresolved. The germline V gene has CDR1 SGHVS and CDR2 FQNEAQ. The V end lost 1 base, the J end lost 3 bases, and 13 bases lay between the germline ends. The CDR3 runs to 16 residues. The CDR3 DNA follows: TGTGCCAGCAGCTTAGATGCGGGAGTAGGTGGAAACACCATATATTTT. It yields the protein CASSLDAGVGGNTIYF.

The V gene is TRBV16, the J gene TRBJ2-7; D gene uncertain. V lost 1 base, J lost 0 bases, and 7 bases lay in between. CDR1 and CDR2 from the germline V gene are KGHSY and FQNENV. The CDR3 runs 14 residues. Here the CDR3 DNA reads TGTGCCAGCAGCCAATGGGCAAGCTCCTACGAGCAGTACTTC. Its protein is CASSQWASSYEQYF. Full variable domain (remainder filled in from reference TRBV16 and TRBJ2-7): GEEVAQTPKHLVRGEGQKAKLYCAPIKGHSYVFWYQQVLKNEFKFLISFQNENVFDETGMPKERFSAKCLPNSPCSLEIQATKLEDSAVYFCASSQWASSYEQYFGPGTRLTVT.

This clone was recorded a few times. This chain uses TRBV5-1 with TRBJ2-7, with 7 bases identical to TRBD2. The length of the CDR3 is 16 residues. With V trimmed by 0 bases and J by 5 bases, 11 bases remained unmatched. CDR1 SGHRS and CDR2 YFSETQ come from the germline V gene. CDR3 sequence reads: CASSLAAGALAHEQYF. The CDR3 region has the DNA TGCGCCAGCAGCTTGGCCGCGGGAGCGTTAGCCCACGAGCAGTACTTC.

V and J are TRBV5-1 and TRBJ1-1; tentative D call: TRBD1 (5 bases). V lost 4 bases, J lost 4 bases, and 17 bases lay in between. Germline assignment: CDR1 SGHRS and CDR2 YFSETQ. The CDR3 is made up of 15 amino acids. DNA for the CDR3: TGCGCCAGCAGCCCCGGGGGGTATGTGGCCACTGAAGCTTTCTTT. Translation gives CASSPGGYVATEAFF.

This clone was counted between two and nine times. CDR3 bases: TGTGCCAGCAGTTACGTTTTTACAGGGATGAACACTGAAGCTTTCTTT. Protein: CASSYVFTGMNTEAFF. The rearrangement links TRBV6-5 to TRBJ1-1; possibly TRBD1 for D (6 bases). Between the trimmed V and J ends, which lost 2 bases and 0 bases, there was a span of 13 bases. The CDR3 covers 16 residues. Germline CDR1 and CDR2: MNHEY and SVGAGI.

This clone was counted between two and nine times. This sequence joins TRBV4-3 and TRBJ1-1; D uncertain. V lost 0 bases to trimming and J lost 10 bases, with 15 bases between them. Germline CDR1 reads LGHNA; CDR2 reads YSLEER. This CDR3 contains 14 residues. DNA for the CDR3: TGCGCCAGCAGCCAAGATAGGGCGGGATGGAGAGCTTTCTTT. Translated: CASSQDRAGWRAFF.

This clone was seen only once. The CDR3 region is CASSQASGGRVTGELFF. CDR3 nucleotide sequence: TGCGCCAGCAGCCAAGCAAGCGGGGGGCGGGTCACCGGGGAGCTGTTTTTT. The V and J genes are TRBV4-1 and TRBJ2-2; 9 nucleotides agree with TRBD2. Germline CDR1 reads MGHRA; CDR2 reads YSYEKL. J was trimmed by 4 bases and V by 1 base; bases with no gene match: 7. This CDR3 is built from 17 residues.

The chain links TRBV5-3 to TRBJ2-7; D might be TRBD1 (6 bases). TRBV5-3 is labeled an ORF, and its function is uncertain. This CDR3 has 16 amino acids. Trimming shortened V by 4 bases and J by 0 bases, and 17 bases separated the two germline ends. The CDR3 region is CARSQNRQDHSYEQYF. Written as DNA, the CDR3 is TGTGCCAGAAGCCAAAACCGACAGGACCACTCCTACGAGCAGTACTTC.

This clone came up a few times. This sequence joins TRBV10-3 and TRBJ2-1, with TRBD2 matching 15 bases. V lost 3 bases to trimming and J lost 1 base; unmatched junction nucleotides: 19. Germline V lookup: CDR1 ENHRY, CDR2 SYGVKD. The CDR3 totals 23 residues. The CDR3 is CAISDRGLAGGSSPGRSYNEQFF. The CDR3, as DNA: TGTGCCATCAGTGACAGGGGACTAGCGGGAGGATCCTCCCCGGGCCGTTCCTACAATGAGCAGTTCTTC.